Listed here are 5 T cell receptor beta chains from one sample, sequenced in a study of cytomegalovirus exposure and HLA in healthy donors. PCR primers comprised 60 Vbeta and 13 Jbeta primers. Libraries were prepared by immunoSEQ multiplex PCR; TCRdb keeps only in-frame clonotypes and omits some of them. The repertoire holds more than 75,000 clones, roughly four fifths seen once, with roughly 5.5% in the top ten. The specimen sequenced was PBMCs. The receptors derive from a woman younger than 30 in good health and CMV-seropositive.

The genes are TRBV4-1 and TRBJ2-5; TRBD1 agrees at 8 bases. Germline values: CDR1 MGHRA, CDR2 YSYEKL. The CDR3 is 15 amino acids. Trimming cost V 4 bases and J 0 bases; bases outside gene matches: 4. The CDR3, as DNA: TGCGCCAGCAGCCGAACCAGGGGGCACCAAGAGACCCAGTACTTC. It is translated as CASSRTRGHQETQYF.

The genes are TRBV21-1 and TRBJ2-7; the DNA was not used to check the table's D call, TRBD1. TRBV21-1 is described as a pseudogene. This CDR3 comprises 12 residues. The CDR3 nucleotides read TGTGCCAGCCCGGGACAACTATACGAGCAGTACTTC. The encoded protein is CASPGQLYEQYF.

The V and J genes are TRBV7-8 and TRBJ1-6; D perhaps matches TRBD1 (6 bases). Trimming pared 2 bases from V and 10 bases from J, leaving 9 bases between. Germline assignment: CDR1 SGHVS and CDR2 FQNEAQ. The CDR3 is 13 amino acids. CDR3 DNA sequence: TGTGCCAGCAGCTTAACAGGGAACTCACCCCTCCACTTT. Protein sequence: CASSLTGNSPLHF.

The chain recombines TRBV7-9 with TRBJ2-5, with 10 bases matching TRBD2. The CDR3 has 14 amino acids. J gave up 3 bases and V 5 bases, and 3 bases lay outside the gene matches. The V gene's germline CDR1 is SEHNR and CDR2 FQNEAQ (reference sequence). CDR3 nucleotide sequence: TGTGCCAGCAGCCGGACTAGCGGAGAAGAGACCCAGTACTTC. Translation gives CASSRTSGEETQYF.

This clone has a handful of counts. The chain uses TRBV29-1 and TRBJ1-1; D call uncertain. In germline, CDR1 is SQVTM, CDR2 ANQGSEA. The CDR3 runs to 14 residues. V was cut by 0 bases and J by 3 bases, with 11 bases left in between. The DNA of the CDR3 is TGCAGCGTTGAAGAGGTTCGGCAGGACACTGAAGCTTTCTTT. Translating gives CSVEEVRQDTEAFF. Variable domain in full (rest from reference TRBV29-1 and TRBJ1-1): SAVISQKPSRDICQRGTSLTIQCQVDSQVTMMFWYRQQPGQSLTLIATANQGSEATYESGFVIDKFPISRPNLTFSTLTVSNMSPEDSSIYLCSVEEVRQDTEAFFGQGTRLTVV.